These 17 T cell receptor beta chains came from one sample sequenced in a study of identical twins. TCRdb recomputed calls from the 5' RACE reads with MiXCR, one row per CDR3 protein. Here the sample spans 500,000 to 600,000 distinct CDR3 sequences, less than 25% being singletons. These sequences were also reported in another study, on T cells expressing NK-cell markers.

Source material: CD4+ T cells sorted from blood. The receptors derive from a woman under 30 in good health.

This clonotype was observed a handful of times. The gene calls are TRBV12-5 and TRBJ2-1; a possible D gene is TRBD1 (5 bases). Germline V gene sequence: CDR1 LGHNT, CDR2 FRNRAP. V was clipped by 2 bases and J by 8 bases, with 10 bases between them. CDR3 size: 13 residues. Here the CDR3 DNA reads TGTGCTAGTGGTTTGAGGGCAGGGCATGAGCAGTTCTTC. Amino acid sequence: CASGLRAGHEQFF. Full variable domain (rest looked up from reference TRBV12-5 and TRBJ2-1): DARVTQTPRHKVTEMGQEVTMRCQPILGHNTVFWYRQTMMQGLELLAYFRNRAPLDDSGMPKDRFSAEMPDATLATLKIQPSEPRDSAVYFCASGLRAGHEQFFGPGTRLTVL.

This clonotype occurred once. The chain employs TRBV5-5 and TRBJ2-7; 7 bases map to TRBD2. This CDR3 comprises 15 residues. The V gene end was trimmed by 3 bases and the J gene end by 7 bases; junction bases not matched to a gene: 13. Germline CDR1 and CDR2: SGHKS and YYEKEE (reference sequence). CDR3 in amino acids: CASSWEGAKAGEQYF. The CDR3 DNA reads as TGTGCCAGCAGCTGGGAGGGCGCGAAAGCGGGAGAGCAGTACTTC.

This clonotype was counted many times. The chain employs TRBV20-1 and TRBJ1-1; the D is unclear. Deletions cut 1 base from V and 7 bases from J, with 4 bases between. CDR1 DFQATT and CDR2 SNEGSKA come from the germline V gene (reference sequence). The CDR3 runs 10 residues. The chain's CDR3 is CSARGGEAFF. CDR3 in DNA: TGCAGTGCTAGAGGGGGTGAAGCTTTCTTT.

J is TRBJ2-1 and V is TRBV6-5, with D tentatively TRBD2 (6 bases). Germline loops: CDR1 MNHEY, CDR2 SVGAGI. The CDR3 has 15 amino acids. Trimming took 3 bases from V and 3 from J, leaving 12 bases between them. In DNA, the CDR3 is TGTGCCAGCAGTTATGAGGGACTCAGCTACAATGAGCAGTTCTTC. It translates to CASSYEGLSYNEQFF.

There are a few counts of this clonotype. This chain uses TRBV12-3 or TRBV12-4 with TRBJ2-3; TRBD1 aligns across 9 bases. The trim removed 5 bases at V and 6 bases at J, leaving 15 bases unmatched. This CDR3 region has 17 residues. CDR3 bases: TGTGCCAGCAGTCCCGGACAGGGGAGCGGGTCACGGGATACGCAGTATTTT. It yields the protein CASSPGQGSGSRDTQYF.

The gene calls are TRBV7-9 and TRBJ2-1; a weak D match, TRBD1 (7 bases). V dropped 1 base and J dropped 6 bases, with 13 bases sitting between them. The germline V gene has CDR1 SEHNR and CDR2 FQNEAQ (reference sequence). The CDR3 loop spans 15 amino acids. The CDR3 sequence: CASSLGQGGFNEQFF. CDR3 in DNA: TGTGCCAGCAGCTTAGGGCAGGGGGGTTTCAATGAGCAGTTCTTC. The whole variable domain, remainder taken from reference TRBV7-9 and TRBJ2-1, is DTGVSQNPRHKITKRGQNVTFRCDPISEHNRLYWYRQTLGQGPEFLTYFQNEAQLEKSRLLSDRFSAERPKGSFSTLEIQRTEQGDSAMYLCASSLGQGGFNEQFFGPGTRLTVL.

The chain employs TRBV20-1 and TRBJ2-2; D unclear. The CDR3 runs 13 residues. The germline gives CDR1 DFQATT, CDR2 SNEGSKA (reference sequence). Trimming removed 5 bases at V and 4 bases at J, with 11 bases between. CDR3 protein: CSASTATTGELFF. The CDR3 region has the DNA TGCAGTGCTTCTACCGCTACCACCGGGGAGCTGTTTTTT.

DNA for the CDR3: TGTGCCAGCAGCTTAGCAGAGCCGATCTACAATGAGCAGTTCTTC. Protein product: CASSLAEPIYNEQFF. The chain links TRBV7-8 to TRBJ2-1; D is unresolved. The CDR3 is 15 residues long. Germline V lookup: CDR1 SGHVS, CDR2 FQNEAQ. The V end lost 0 bases, the J end lost 3 bases, and 9 bases lay between the germline ends.

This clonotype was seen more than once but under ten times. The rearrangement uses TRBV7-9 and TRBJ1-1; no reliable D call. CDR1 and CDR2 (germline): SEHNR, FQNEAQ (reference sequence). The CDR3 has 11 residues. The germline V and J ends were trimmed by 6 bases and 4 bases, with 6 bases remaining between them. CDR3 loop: CASRLTTEAFF. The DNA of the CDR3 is TGTGCCAGCAGATTAACCACTGAAGCTTTCTTT.

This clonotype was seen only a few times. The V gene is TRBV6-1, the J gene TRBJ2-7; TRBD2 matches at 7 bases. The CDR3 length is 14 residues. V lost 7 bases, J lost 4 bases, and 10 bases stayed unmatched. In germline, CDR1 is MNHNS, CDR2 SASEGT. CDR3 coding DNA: TGTGCCAGCAATAACGGGAGGCTTCTTTACGAGCAGTACTTC. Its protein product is CASNNGRLLYEQYF.

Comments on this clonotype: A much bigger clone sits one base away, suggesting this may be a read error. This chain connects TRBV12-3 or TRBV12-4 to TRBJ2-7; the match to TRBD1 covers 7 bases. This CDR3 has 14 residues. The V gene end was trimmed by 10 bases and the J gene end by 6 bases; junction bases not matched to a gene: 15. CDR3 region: CAISPHRGSSEQYF. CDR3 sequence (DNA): TGTGCCATCAGCCCCCACAGGGGCTCGTCCGAGCAGTACTTC.

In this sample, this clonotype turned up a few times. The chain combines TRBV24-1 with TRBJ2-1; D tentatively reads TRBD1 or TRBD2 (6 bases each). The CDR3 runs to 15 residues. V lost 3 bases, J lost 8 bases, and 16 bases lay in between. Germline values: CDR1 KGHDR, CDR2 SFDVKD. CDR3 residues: CATSDRGQPVDEQFF. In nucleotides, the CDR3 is TGTGCCACCAGTGATCGGGGGCAGCCTGTGGATGAGCAGTTCTTC.

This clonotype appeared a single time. CDR3 bases: TGCAGTGCTTTACTCGGGACATGGACCTACGAGCAGTACTTC. The encoded protein is CSALLGTWTYEQYF. The chain employs TRBV20-1 and TRBJ2-7; TRBD1 is a possible D gene (6 bases). CDR3 length: 14 amino acids. Germline V gives CDR1 DFQATT, CDR2 SNEGSKA (reference sequence). Trimming removed 5 bases at V and 2 bases at J, with 16 bases between.

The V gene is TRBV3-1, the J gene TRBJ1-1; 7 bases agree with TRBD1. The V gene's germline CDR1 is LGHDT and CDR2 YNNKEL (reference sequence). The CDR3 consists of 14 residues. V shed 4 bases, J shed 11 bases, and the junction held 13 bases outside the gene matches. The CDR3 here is CASSLVQGLGVAFF. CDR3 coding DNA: TGTGCCAGCAGCCTCGTACAGGGGTTAGGGGTTGCTTTCTTT.

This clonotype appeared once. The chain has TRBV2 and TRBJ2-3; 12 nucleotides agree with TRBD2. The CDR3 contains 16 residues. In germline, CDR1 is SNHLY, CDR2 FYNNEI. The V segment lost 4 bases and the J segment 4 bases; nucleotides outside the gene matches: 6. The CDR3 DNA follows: TGTGCCAGCAGTGCTAGCGGGGGGGCCGAAGCAGATACGCAGTATTTT. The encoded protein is CASSASGGAEADTQYF.

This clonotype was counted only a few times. The CDR3 spells CASSLDGLTEAFF. The CDR3 DNA is TGTGCCAGCAGCTTAGACGGGCTCACTGAAGCTTTCTTT. The chain links TRBV7-9 to TRBJ1-1; D not certain. CDR1 and CDR2 (germline): SEHNR, FQNEAQ (reference sequence). The CDR3 spans 13 residues. V was cut by 1 base and J by 4 bases, with 7 bases left in between.

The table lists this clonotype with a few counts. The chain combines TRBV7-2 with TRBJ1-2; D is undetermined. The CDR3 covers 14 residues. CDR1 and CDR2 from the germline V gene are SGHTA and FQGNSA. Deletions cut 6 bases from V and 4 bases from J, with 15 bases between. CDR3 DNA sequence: TGTGCCAGCAGACCAGGACGGAACATCTATGGCTACACCTTC. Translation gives CASRPGRNIYGYTF. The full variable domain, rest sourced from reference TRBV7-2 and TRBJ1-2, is GAGVSQSPSNKVTEKGKDVELRCDPISGHTALYWYRQSLGQGLEFLIYFQGNSAPDKSGLPSDRFSAERTGGSVSTLTIQRTQQEDSAVYLCASRPGRNIYGYTFGSGTRLTVV.